This T cell receptor (beta chain) derives from a study of blood T cells in healthy people across ages. Findings of the study overall: Long-lived donors carried more naive CD4+ cells and greater diversity than aged donors.

The CDR3 runs 18 residues. V was pared by 4 bases and J by 5 bases, with 29 bases between. Germline CDR1 is DFQATT and CDR2 is SNEGSKA (reference sequence). Primed by a sample-barcoded 5' primer and a J-beta primer mix, a second PCR proceeded for about 6 to 12 cycles. Through a template-switch adaptor with 12 random nucleotides, each cDNA molecule received a tag. MiXCR, run by TCRdb on the 5' RACE reads, gives a single entry per CDR3 protein. The table lists 540,000 or so distinct CDR3 sequences, less than 25% of them singletons, with less than 9% in the top ten. Each sample had at least 7 million PBMCs isolated. This clonotype was detected only a few times. Antigen unknown. A further study also used this sample, focusing on T cells of mothers and their children.

The receptor was derived from a boy between 10 and 17 years old in good health. What was sequenced was blood. The gene calls are TRBV20-1 and TRBJ2-5; D perhaps matches TRBD2 (7 bases). The CDR3 DNA reads TGCAGTGCTAAGGTCTTGGGGGCTGGGACTACTTTGGGGGAGACCCAGTACTTC. Protein sequence: CSAKVLGAGTTLGETQYF.